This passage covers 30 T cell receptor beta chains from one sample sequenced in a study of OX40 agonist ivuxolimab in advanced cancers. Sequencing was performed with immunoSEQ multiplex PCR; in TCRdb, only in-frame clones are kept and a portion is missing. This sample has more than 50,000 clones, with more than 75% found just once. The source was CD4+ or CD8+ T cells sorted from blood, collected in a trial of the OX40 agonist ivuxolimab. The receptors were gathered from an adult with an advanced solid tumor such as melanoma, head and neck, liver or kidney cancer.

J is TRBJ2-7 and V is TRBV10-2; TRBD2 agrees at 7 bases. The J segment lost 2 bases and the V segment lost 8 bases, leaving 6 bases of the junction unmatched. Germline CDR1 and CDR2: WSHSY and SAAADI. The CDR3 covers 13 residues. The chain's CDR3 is CASRAGVTYEQYF. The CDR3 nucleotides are TGCGCCAGCCGGGCGGGGGTAACCTACGAGCAGTACTTC.

This CDR3 reads CASSHPSYEQYF. The CDR3 DNA is TGTGCCAGCAGCCACCCAAGCTACGAGCAGTACTTC. The V and J genes are TRBV28 and TRBJ2-7; unclear D gene. Trimming cost V 6 bases and J 3 bases, with 9 bases left between them. CDR3 length: 12 amino acids. The germline gives CDR1 MDHEN, CDR2 SYDVKM.

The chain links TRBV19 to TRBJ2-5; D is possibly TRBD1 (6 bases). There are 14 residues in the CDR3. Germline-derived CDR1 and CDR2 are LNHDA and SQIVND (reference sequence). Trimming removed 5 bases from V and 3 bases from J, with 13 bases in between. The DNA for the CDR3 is TGTGCCAGTAGTCTACAGGGATCGGAAGAGACCCAGTACTTC. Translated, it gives CASSLQGSEETQYF.

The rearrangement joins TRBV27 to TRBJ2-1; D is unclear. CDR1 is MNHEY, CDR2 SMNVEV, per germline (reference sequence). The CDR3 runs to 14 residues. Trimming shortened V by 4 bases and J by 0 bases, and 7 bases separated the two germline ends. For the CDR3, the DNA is TGTGCCAGCAGTTCAGCGTCCTCCTACAATGAGCAGTTCTTC. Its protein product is CASSSASSYNEQFF.

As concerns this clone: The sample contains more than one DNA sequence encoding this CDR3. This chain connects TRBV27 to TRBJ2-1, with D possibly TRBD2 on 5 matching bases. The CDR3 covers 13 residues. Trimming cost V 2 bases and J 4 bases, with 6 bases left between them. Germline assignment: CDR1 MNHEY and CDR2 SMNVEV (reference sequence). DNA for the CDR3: TGTGCCAGCAGTTTAGCGGGTTACAATGAGCAGTTCTTC. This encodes CASSLAGYNEQFF.

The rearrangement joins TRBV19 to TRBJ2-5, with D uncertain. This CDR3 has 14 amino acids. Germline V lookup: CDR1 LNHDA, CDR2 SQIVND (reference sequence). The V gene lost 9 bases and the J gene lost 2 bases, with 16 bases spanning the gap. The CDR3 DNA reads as TGTGCCAGCAAGACAACAAACCTTCAAGAGACCCAGTACTTC. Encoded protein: CASKTTNLQETQYF.

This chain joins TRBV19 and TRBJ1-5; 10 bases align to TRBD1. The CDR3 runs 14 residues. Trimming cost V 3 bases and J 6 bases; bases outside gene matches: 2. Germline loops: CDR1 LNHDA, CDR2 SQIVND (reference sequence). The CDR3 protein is CASSMTGGGQPQHF. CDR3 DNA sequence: TGTGCCAGTAGTATGACAGGGGGCGGTCAGCCCCAGCATTTT. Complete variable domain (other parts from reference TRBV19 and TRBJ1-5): DGGITQSPKYLFRKEGQNVTLSCEQNLNHDAMYWYRQDPGQGLRLIYYSQIVNDFQKGDIAEGYSVSREKKESFPLTVTSAQKNPTAFYLCASSMTGGGQPQHFGDGTRLSIL.

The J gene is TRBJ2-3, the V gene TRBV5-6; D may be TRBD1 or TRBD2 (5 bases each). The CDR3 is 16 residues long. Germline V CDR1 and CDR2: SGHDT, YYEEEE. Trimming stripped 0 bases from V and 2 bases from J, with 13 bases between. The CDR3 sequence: CASSLVWDGLTDTQYF. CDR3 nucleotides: TGTGCCAGCAGCTTGGTATGGGACGGACTCACAGATACGCAGTATTTT.

The CDR3 here is CASSLGGAGELFF. The DNA of the CDR3 is TGTGCCAGCAGCTTGGGTGGGGCCGGGGAGCTGTTTTTT. The chain links TRBV7-3 to TRBJ2-2; no reliable D call. V lost 3 bases, J lost 6 bases, and 8 bases lay in between. CDR1 and CDR2 from the germline V gene are SGHTA and FQGTGA. The length of the CDR3 is 13 residues.

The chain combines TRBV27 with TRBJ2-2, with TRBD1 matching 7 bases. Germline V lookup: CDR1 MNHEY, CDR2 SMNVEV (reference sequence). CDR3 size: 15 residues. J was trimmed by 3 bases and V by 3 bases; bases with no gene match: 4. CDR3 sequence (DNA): TGTGCCAGCAGTTTTAGACAGGGTTACACCGGGGAGCTGTTTTTT. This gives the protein CASSFRQGYTGELFF.

The CDR3 loop is CASSRFSSEAGSGELFF. In DNA form, the CDR3 reads TGTGCCAGCTCAAGGTTTTCTTCTGAGGCCGGTTCCGGGGAGCTGTTTTTT. The chain uses TRBV18 and TRBJ2-2, with D uncertain. V was trimmed by 5 bases and J by 6 bases, leaving 22 bases between them. Germline V gives CDR1 KGHSH, CDR2 LQKENI. The CDR3 covers 17 residues.

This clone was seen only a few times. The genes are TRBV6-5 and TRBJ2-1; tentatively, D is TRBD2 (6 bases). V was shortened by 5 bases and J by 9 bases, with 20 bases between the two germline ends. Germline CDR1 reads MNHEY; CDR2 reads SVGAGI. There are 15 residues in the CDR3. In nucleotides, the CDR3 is TGTGCCAGCAGTCCCATCGACACTAGCCAGCGTGAGCAGTTCTTC. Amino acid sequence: CASSPIDTSQREQFF.

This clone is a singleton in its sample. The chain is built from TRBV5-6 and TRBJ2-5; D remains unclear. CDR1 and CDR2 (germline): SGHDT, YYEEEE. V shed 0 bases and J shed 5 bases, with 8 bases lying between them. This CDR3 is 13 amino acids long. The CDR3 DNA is TGTGCCAGCAGCTTGGGCTCTTGGGAGACCCAGTACTTC. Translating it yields CASSLGSWETQYF. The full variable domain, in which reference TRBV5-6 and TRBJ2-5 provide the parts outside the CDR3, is DAGVTQSPTHLIKTRGQQVTLRCSPKSGHDTVSWYQQALGQGPQFIFQYYEEEERQRGNFPDRFSGHQFPNYSSELNVNALLLGDSALYLCASSLGSWETQYFGPGTRLLVL.

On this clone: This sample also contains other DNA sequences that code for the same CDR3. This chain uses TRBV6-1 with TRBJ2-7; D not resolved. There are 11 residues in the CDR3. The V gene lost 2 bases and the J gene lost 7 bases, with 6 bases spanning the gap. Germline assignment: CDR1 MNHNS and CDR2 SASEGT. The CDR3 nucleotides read TGTGCCAGCAGTGAATGGGTTGAGCAGTACTTC. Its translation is CASSEWVEQYF.

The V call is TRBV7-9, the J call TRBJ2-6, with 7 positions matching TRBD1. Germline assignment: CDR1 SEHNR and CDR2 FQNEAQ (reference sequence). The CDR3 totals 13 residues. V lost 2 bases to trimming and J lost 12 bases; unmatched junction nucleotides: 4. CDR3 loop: CASSLTGAPVLTF. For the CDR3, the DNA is TGTGCCAGCAGCTTAACAGGGGCCCCCGTCCTGACTTTC.

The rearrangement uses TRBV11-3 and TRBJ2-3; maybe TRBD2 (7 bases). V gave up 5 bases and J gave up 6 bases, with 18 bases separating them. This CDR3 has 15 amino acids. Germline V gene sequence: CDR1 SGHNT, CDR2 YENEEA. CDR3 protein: CASSPGTSGTDTQYF. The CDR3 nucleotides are TGTGCCAGCAGCCCCGGGACAAGCGGGACGGATACGCAGTATTTT.

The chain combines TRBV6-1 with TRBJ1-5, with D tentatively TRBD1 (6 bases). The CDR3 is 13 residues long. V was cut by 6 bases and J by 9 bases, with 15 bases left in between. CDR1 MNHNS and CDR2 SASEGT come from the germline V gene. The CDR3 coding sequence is TGTGCCAGCAGCGTTTCAGGGGAGGGGCCCCAGCATTTT. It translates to CASSVSGEGPQHF.

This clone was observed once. The CDR3 bases are TGTGCCAGCAGCTTTTCCCTTAGAGGCACCGGGGAGCTGTTTTTT. Protein sequence: CASSFSLRGTGELFF. This chain connects TRBV7-8 to TRBJ2-2; D uncertain. This CDR3 comprises 15 residues. Looked up from germline, CDR1 is SGHVS and CDR2 is FQNEAQ. V was shortened by 3 bases and J by 4 bases, with 12 bases between the two germline ends. The full variable domain, completed using reference TRBV7-8 and TRBJ2-2, is GAGVSQSPRYKVAKRGQDVALRCDPISGHVSLFWYQQALGQGPEFLTYFQNEAQLDKSGLPSDRFFAERPEGSVSTLKIQRTQQEDSAVYLCASSFSLRGTGELFFGEGSRLTVL.

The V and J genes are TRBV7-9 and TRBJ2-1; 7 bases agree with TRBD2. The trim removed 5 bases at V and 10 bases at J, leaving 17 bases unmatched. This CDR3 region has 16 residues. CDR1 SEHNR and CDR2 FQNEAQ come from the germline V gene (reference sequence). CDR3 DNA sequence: TGTGCCAGCAGCGAAAGTAGTGGGAGGGCCCCATTCGAGCAGTTCTTC. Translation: CASSESSGRAPFEQFF.

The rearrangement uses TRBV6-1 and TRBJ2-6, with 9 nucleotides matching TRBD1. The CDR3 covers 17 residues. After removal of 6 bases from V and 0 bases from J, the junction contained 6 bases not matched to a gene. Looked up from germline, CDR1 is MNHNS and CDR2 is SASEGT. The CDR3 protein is CASRELTGGSGANVLTF. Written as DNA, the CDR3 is TGTGCCAGCAGGGAACTGACAGGGGGCTCTGGGGCCAACGTCCTGACTTTC.

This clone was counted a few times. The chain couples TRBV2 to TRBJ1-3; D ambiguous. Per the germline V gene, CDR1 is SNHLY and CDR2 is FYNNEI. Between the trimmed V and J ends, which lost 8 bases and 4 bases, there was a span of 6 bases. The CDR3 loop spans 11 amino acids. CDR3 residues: CASGLGNTIYF. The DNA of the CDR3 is TGTGCCAGCGGTCTAGGAAACACCATATATTTT.

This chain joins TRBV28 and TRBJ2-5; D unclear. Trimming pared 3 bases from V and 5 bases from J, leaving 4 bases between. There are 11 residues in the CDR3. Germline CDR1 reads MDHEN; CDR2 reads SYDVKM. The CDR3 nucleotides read TGTGCCAGCAGTTTGCTGGAGACCCAGTACTTC. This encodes CASSLLETQYF.

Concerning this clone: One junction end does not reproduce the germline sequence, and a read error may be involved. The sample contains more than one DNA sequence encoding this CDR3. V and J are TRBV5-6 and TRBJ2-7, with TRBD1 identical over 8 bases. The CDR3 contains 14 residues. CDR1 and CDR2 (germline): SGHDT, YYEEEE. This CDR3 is CASSSAGQAYEQYF. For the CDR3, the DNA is TGTGCCAGCAGTAGTGCGGGACAGGCCTACGAGCAGTACTTT. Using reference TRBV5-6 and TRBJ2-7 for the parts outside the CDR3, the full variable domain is DAGVTQSPTHLIKTRGQQVTLRCSPKSGHDTVSWYQQALGQGPQFIFQYYEEEERQRGNFPDRFSGHQFPNYSSELNVNALLLGDSALYLCASSSAGQAYEQYFGPGTRLTVT.

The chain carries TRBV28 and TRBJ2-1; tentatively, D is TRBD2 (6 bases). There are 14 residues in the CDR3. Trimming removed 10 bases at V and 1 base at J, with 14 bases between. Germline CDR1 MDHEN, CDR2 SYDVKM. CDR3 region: CATQAGLSYNEQFF. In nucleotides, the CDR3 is TGTGCCACGCAAGCGGGCCTATCCTACAATGAGCAGTTCTTC.

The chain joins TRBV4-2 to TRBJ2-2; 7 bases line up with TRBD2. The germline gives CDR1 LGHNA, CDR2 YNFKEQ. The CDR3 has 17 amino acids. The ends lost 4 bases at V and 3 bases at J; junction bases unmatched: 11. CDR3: CASSPSSGDGYTGELFF. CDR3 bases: TGTGCCAGCAGCCCCTCTAGCGGAGACGGGTACACCGGGGAGCTGTTTTTT.

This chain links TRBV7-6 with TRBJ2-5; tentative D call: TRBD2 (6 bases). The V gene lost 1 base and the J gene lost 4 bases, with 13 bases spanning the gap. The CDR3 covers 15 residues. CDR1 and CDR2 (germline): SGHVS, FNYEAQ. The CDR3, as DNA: TGTGCCAGCAGCTTAGTTTACGGGAGTGGAGAGACCCAGTACTTC. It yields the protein CASSLVYGSGETQYF.

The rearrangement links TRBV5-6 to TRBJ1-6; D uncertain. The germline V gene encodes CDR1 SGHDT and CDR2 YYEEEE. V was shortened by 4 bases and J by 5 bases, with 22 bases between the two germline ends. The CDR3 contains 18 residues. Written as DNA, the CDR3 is TGTGCCAGCAGCCCGGGCGGAGTCATCCGACCAGATAATTCACCCCTCCACTTT. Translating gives CASSPGGVIRPDNSPLHF.

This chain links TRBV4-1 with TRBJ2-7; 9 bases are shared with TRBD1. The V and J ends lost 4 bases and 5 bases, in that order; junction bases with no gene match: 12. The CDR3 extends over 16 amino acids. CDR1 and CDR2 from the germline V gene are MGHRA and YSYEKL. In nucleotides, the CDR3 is TGCGCCAGCAGCCTACGGGTACCGGGACAGGGTGACGAGCAGTACTTC. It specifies CASSLRVPGQGDEQYF.

The CDR3 here is CASSFPGGTGLNTEAFF. The DNA for the CDR3 is TGTGCCAGCAGTTTCCCTGGTGGTACAGGGCTCAACACTGAAGCTTTCTTT. The chain recombines TRBV7-8 with TRBJ1-1; a weak D match, TRBD1 (6 bases). Germline CDR1 SGHVS, CDR2 FQNEAQ. Deletions cut 6 bases from V and 2 bases from J, with 22 bases between. The CDR3 is 17 residues long.

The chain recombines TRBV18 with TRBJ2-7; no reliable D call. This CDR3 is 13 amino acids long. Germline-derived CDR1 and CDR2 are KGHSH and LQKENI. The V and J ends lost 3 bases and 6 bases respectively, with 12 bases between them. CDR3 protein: CASSPATPGEQYF. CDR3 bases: TGTGCCAGCTCACCGGCGACCCCTGGCGAGCAGTACTTC.